Below, 14 T cell receptor beta chains from the same sample are listed, as sequenced in a study of T cell clones after liver transplantation. Generated by immunoSEQ multiplex PCR, the TCRdb table keeps only in-frame clones and is missing some. Of approximately 100,000 clones listed, around 80% are singletons. The sequencing here drew on CD4+ T cells from blood, taken around 44 months after liver transplant. These receptors were taken from a human patient who received a liver transplant. The graft donor may account for some of the T cells.

This chain joins TRBV5-4 and TRBJ2-1, with 10 nucleotides matching TRBD1. The germline V gene encodes CDR1 SGHNT and CDR2 YYREEE (reference sequence). With 7 bases clipped from V and 7 bases from J, the junction kept 8 bases outside the gene matches. The CDR3 sequence is 14 residues long. The CDR3: CASWTGGSWNEQFF. CDR3 nucleotides: TGTGCCAGCTGGACAGGGGGAAGTTGGAATGAGCAGTTCTTC. The full variable domain, its missing parts supplied by reference TRBV5-4 and TRBJ2-1, is ETGVTQSPTHLIKTRGQQVTLRCSSQSGHNTVSWYQQALGQGPQFIFQYYREEENGRGNFPPRFSGLQFPNYSSELNVNALELDDSALYLCASWTGGSWNEQFFGPGTRLTVL.

This chain connects TRBV19 to TRBJ2-2; 9 bases are a match to TRBD1. The V gene's germline CDR1 is LNHDA and CDR2 SQIVND (reference sequence). This CDR3 region has 15 residues. J gave up 4 bases and V 4 bases, and 4 bases lay outside the gene matches. The CDR3 region has the DNA TGTGCCAGTAGTAGGACAGGGGAGGCCACCGGGGAGCTGTTTTTT. Translating it yields CASSRTGEATGELFF. Full variable domain (missing parts from reference TRBV19 and TRBJ2-2): DGGITQSPKYLFRKEGQNVTLSCEQNLNHDAMYWYRQDPGQGLRLIYYSQIVNDFQKGDIAEGYSVSREKKESFPLTVTSAQKNPTAFYLCASSRTGEATGELFFGEGSRLTVL.

The chain combines TRBV28 with TRBJ1-2; D uncertain. Between the trimmed V and J ends, which lost 5 bases and 4 bases, there was a span of 8 bases. Germline V gene lookup returns CDR1 MDHEN and CDR2 SYDVKM. CDR3 size: 12 residues. CDR3 sequence (DNA): TGTGCCAGCAGTCCTCTTATCTATGGCTACACCTTC. Translating gives CASSPLIYGYTF.

V usage is TRBV19 and J usage is TRBJ1-1; D unresolved. CDR1 is LNHDA and CDR2 is SQIVND in the germline V gene (reference sequence). CDR3 length equals 15 residues. Trimming removed 6 bases at V and 6 bases at J, with 20 bases between. The CDR3 coding sequence is TGTGCCAGTAGAATATCACGCCGCGCAGAGGCTGAAGCTTTCTTT. Amino acids: CASRISRRAEAEAFF.

The chain has TRBV15 and TRBJ2-2; TRBD2 is a possible D gene (6 bases). Per the germline V gene, CDR1 is LNHNV and CDR2 is YYDKDF (reference sequence). CDR3 length: 16 amino acids. The germline V and J ends were trimmed by 1 base and 6 bases, with 15 bases remaining between them. The CDR3: CATSRGLTSRAGELFF. The CDR3 coding sequence is TGTGCCACCAGCAGAGGCCTAACTAGCAGGGCCGGGGAGCTGTTTTTT. The full variable domain, with the rest looked up from reference TRBV15 and TRBJ2-2, is DAMVIQNPRYQVTQFGKPVTLSCSQTLNHNVMYWYQQKSSQAPKLLFHYYDKDFNNEADTPDNFQSRRPNTSFCFLDIRSPGLGDTAMYLCATSRGLTSRAGELFFGEGSRLTVL.

This clone was detected only a few times. The rearrangement uses TRBV28 and TRBJ1-2; 7 positions match TRBD1. Trimming cost V 6 bases and J 2 bases; bases outside gene matches: 3. Germline V gene lookup returns CDR1 MDHEN and CDR2 SYDVKM. The CDR3 is 13 amino acids. DNA of the CDR3: TGTGCCAGCAGGAAGACAGGGAACTATGGCTACACCTTC. This gives the protein CASRKTGNYGYTF.

V gene TRBV9 combines with J gene TRBJ2-4, with 8 positions matching TRBD1. The CDR3 spans 15 residues. Unmatched junction bases numbered 7, after V lost 4 bases and J lost 4 bases. Germline V gene data show CDR1 as SGDLS and CDR2 as YYNGEE. The CDR3 protein is CASSTGTGSKNIQYF. In DNA, the CDR3 is TGTGCCAGCAGCACCGGGACAGGCTCAAAAAACATTCAGTACTTC.

This chain joins TRBV18 and TRBJ2-1; 13 bases match TRBD2. Germline V gene sequence: CDR1 KGHSH, CDR2 LQKENI. This CDR3 is 16 amino acids long. With V trimmed by 3 bases and J by 6 bases, 5 bases remained unmatched. CDR3 protein: CASSPRGTSGANEQFF. CDR3 coding DNA: TGTGCCAGCTCACCCCGTGGGACTAGCGGGGCCAATGAGCAGTTCTTC.

The V and J genes are TRBV6-5 and TRBJ2-3, with a tentative D call TRBD2 (6 bases). The germline gives CDR1 MNHEY, CDR2 SVGAGI. Trimming took 0 bases from V and 1 from J, leaving 8 bases between them. This CDR3 spans 15 amino acids. The CDR3 nucleotides are TGTGCCAGCAGTTACTCGCGGGGAGGCACAGATACGCAGTATTTT. Its protein product is CASSYSRGGTDTQYF.

The chain joins TRBV9 to TRBJ2-3; TRBD2 matches 9 bases. Trimming cost V 4 bases and J 6 bases; bases outside gene matches: 12. Germline CDR1 SGDLS, CDR2 YYNGEE. The CDR3 is made up of 16 amino acids. The CDR3 DNA reads TGTGCCAGCAGCTCACACGGGGCTAGCGGGACGGATACGCAGTATTTT. It yields the protein CASSSHGASGTDTQYF.

This clone was found a few times. V and J are TRBV10-3 and TRBJ1-2; possible D gene TRBD1, 5 bases. This CDR3 has 13 amino acids. Trimming took 4 bases from V and 8 from J, leaving 14 bases between them. Per germline, CDR1 ENHRY and CDR2 SYGVKD. In DNA, the CDR3 is TGTGCCATCAGTGTCCGGCAGGGTGAGGGCTACACCTTC. Protein product: CAISVRQGEGYTF.

This clone has just one count. The chain couples TRBV7-3 to TRBJ1-1; D unresolved. Trimming cost V 5 bases and J 4 bases, with 11 bases left between them. This CDR3 has 13 residues. The germline V gene encodes CDR1 SGHTA and CDR2 FQGTGA. The CDR3 DNA is TGTGCCAGCAGCAAGAGGTCGGCCACTGAAGCTTTCTTT. It is translated as CASSKRSATEAFF.

The chain joins TRBV19 to TRBJ1-6; D is unresolved. V lost 3 bases to trimming and J lost 7 bases, with 7 bases between them. This CDR3 has 13 residues. Looked up from germline, CDR1 is LNHDA and CDR2 is SQIVND (reference sequence). DNA of the CDR3: TGTGCCAGTAGTATGAATGGAAATTCACCCCTCCACTTT. It is translated as CASSMNGNSPLHF.

The chain employs TRBV5-1 and TRBJ2-2; TRBD1 matches at 9 bases. Trimming took 0 bases from V and 6 from J; bases not matched to a gene: 0. The germline V gene encodes CDR1 SGHRS and CDR2 YFSETQ. This CDR3 is built from 14 residues. The CDR3 DNA is TGCGCCAGCAGCTTGGGACAGGGGGCCGGGGAGCTGTTTTTT. Residues: CASSLGQGAGELFF. Complete variable domain (other parts from reference TRBV5-1 and TRBJ2-2): KAGVTQTPRYLIKTRGQQVTLSCSPISGHRSVSWYQQTPGQGLQFLFEYFSETQRNKGNFPGRFSGRQFSNSRSEMNVSTLELGDSALYLCASSLGQGAGELFFGEGSRLTVL.